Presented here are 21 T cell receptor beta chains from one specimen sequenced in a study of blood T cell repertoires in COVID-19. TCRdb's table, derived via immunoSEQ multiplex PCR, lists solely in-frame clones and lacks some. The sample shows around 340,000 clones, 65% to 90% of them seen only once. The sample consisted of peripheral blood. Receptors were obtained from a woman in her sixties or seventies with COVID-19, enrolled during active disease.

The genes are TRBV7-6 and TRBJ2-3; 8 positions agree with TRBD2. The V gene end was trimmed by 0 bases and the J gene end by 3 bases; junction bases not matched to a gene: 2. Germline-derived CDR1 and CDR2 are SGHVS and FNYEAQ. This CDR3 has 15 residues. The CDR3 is CASSLAAGGTDTQYF. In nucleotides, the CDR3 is TGTGCCAGCAGCTTAGCGGCGGGGGGAACAGATACGCAGTATTTT.

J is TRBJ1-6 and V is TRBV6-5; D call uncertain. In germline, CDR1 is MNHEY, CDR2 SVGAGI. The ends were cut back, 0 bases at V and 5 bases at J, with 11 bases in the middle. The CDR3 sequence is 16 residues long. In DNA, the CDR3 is TGTGCCAGCAGTTACTCGCCGGCGGAGCATAATTCACCCCTCCACTTT. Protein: CASSYSPAEHNSPLHF.

For the CDR3, the DNA is TGCAGTGTCACGGACAGGGCTGAGCAGTTCTTC. Amino acid sequence: CSVTDRAEQFF. The chain recombines TRBV20-1 with TRBJ2-1; 8 bases are a match to TRBD1. There are 11 residues in the CDR3. CDR1 is DFQATT and CDR2 is SNEGSKA in the germline V gene (reference sequence). The junction had 5 bases not matched to a gene; V was cut back by 7 bases and J by 9 bases.

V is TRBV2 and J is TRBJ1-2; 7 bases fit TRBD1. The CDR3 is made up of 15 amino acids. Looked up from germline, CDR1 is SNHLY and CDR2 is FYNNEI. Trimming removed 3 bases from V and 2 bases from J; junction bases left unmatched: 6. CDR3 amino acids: CASSEIRGWNYGYTF. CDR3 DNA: TGTGCCAGCAGTGAGATCAGGGGGTGGAACTATGGCTACACCTTC.

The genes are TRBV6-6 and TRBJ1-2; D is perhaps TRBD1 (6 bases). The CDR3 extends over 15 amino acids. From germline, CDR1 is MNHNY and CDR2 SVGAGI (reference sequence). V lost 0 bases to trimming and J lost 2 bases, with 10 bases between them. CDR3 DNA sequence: TGTGCCAGCAGTTACTCTAGACAGGTCAACTATGGCTACACCTTC. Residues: CASSYSRQVNYGYTF.

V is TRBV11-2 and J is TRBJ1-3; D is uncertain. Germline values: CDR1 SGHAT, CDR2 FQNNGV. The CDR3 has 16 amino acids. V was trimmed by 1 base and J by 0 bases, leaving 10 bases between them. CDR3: CASSLVGGSSGNTIYF. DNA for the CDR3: TGTGCCAGCAGCTTAGTCGGCGGGAGCTCTGGAAACACCATATATTTT.

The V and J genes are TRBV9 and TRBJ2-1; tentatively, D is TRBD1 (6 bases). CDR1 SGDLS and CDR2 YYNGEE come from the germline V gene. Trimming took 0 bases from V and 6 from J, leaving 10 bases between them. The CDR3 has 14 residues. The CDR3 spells CASSVGIGGNEQFF. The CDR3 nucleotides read TGTGCCAGCAGCGTAGGTATAGGGGGCAATGAGCAGTTCTTC.

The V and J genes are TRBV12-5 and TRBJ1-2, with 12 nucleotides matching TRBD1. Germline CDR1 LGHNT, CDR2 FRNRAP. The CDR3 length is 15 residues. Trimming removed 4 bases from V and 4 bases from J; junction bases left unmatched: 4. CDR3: CASGSGTGGGYGYTF. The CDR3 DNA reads TGTGCTAGTGGTTCGGGGACAGGGGGCGGCTATGGCTACACCTTC.

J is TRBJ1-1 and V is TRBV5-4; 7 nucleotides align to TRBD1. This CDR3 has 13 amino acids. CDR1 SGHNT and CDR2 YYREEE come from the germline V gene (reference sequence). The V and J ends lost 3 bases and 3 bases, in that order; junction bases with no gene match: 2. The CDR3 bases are TGTGCCAGCAGCTGGGACAGATACACTGAAGCTTTCTTT. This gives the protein CASSWDRYTEAFF.

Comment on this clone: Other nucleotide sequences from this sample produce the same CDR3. The CDR3 loop reads CASSFSGQETQYF. DNA of the CDR3: TGTGCCAGCAGTTTTAGCGGGCAAGAGACCCAGTACTTC. The chain carries TRBV7-2 and TRBJ2-5; TRBD2 matches 7 bases. V dropped 6 bases and J dropped 2; count of bases not matched to a gene: 3. The CDR3 covers 13 residues. Germline CDR1 is SGHTA and CDR2 is FQGNSA.

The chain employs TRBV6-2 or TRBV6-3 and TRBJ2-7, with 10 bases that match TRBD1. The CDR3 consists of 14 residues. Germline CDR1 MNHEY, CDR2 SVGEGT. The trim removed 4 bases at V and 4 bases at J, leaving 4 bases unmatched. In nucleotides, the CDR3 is TGTGCCAGCAGTTGGGACAGGGGCAGGTACGAGCAGTACTTC. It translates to CASSWDRGRYEQYF.

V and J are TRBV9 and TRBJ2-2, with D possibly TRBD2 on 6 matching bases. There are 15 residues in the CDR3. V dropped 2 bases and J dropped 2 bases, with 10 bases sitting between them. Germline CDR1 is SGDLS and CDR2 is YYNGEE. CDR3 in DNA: TGTGCCAGCAGCGTCGGAGGGCACAACACCGGGGAGCTGTTTTTT. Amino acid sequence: CASSVGGHNTGELFF.

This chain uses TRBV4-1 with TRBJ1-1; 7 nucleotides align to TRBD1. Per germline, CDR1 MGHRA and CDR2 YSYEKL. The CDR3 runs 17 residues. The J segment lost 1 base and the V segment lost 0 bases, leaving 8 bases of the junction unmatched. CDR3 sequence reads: CASSQEDRPFGNTEAFF. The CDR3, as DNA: TGCGCCAGCAGCCAAGAGGACAGGCCCTTCGGGAACACTGAAGCTTTCTTT.

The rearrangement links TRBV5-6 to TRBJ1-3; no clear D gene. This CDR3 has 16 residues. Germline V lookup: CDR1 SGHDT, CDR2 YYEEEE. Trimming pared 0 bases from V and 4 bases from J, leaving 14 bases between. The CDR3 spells CASSLAMPGTGNTIYF. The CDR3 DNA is TGTGCCAGCAGCTTGGCCATGCCAGGCACAGGAAACACCATATATTTT.

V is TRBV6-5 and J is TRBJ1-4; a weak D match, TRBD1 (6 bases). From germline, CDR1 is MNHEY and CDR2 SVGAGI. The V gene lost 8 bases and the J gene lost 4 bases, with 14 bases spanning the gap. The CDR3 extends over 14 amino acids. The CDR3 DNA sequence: TGTGCCAGCGAAAGGGGGAAACTTAATGAAAAACTGTTTTTT. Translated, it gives CASERGKLNEKLFF.

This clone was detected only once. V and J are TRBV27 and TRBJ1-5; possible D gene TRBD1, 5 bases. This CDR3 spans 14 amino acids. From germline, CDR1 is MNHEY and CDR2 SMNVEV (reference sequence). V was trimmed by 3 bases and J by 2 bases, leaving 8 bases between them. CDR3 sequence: CASSLGQGNQPQHF. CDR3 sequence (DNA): TGTGCCAGCAGTTTGGGGCAGGGCAATCAGCCCCAGCATTTT.

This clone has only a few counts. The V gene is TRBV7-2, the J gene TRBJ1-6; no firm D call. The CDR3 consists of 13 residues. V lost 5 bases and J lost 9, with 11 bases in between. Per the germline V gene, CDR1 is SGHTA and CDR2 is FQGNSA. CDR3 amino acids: CASSPPPVSPLHF. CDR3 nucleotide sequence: TGTGCCAGCAGCCCGCCACCAGTTTCACCCCTCCACTTT.

The chain's CDR3 is CATSRDRYRGYEQYF. CDR3 bases: TGTGCCACCAGCAGAGATCGGTACAGGGGCTACGAGCAGTACTTC. The J gene is TRBJ2-7, the V gene TRBV15; 7 bases are a match to TRBD1. CDR1 and CDR2 (germline): LNHNV, YYDKDF (reference sequence). V lost 0 bases to trimming and J lost 3 bases; unmatched junction nucleotides: 5. The CDR3 loop spans 15 amino acids.

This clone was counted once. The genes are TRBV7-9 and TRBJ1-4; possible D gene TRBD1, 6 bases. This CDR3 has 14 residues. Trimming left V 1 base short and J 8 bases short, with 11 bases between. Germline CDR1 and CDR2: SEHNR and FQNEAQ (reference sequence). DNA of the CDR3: TGTGCCAGCAGCTTAGTTGGGGGCGGAGAAAAACTGTTTTTT. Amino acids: CASSLVGGGEKLFF.

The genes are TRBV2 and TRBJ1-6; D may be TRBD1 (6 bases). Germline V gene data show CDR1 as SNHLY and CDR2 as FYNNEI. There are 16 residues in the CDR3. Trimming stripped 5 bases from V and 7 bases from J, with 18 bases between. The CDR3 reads CASSNGGPGTNSPLHF. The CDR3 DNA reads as TGTGCCAGCAGTAACGGGGGGCCGGGGACCAATTCACCCCTCCACTTT.

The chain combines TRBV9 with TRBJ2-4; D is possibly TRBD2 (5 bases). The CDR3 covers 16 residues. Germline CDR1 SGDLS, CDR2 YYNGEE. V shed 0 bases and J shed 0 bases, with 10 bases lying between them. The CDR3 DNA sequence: TGTGCCAGCAGCGTAGAGGCCGGACTAGCCAAAAACATTCAGTACTTC. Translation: CASSVEAGLAKNIQYF.